This T cell receptor beta chain was captured by sequencing in a study of CD8+CD57+ T cells in acquired aplastic anemia. This clonotype has ten or more counts. CDR3 and TCR beta VDJ profiling relied on genomic DNA as the template. TCRdb analysed the reads with MiXCR anew, one entry per CDR3 protein. The sample lists fewer than 250,000 distinct CDR3 sequences, around 45% occurring once. Germline-derived CDR1 and CDR2 are SEHNR and FQNEAQ (reference sequence). V dropped 5 bases and J dropped 6; count of bases not matched to a gene: 6. The CDR3 contains 15 residues. It was patients with CD8+CD57+ cell expansion by flow cytometry who were chosen for sequencing.

The specimen sequenced was sorted CD4+, CD8+, or CD8+CD57+ T cells (not recorded which) from PBMCs. The chain combines TRBV7-9 with TRBJ2-7; 14 nucleotides align to TRBD2. The receptor was derived from a human donor with aplastic anemia. For the CDR3, the DNA is TGTGCCAGCAGCCAGCCGGGACTAGCGGGAGTCGAGCAGTACTTC. Protein product: CASSQPGLAGVEQYF.